This T cell receptor beta chain was captured in a study of blood T cell repertoires in COVID-19. Turning to the study itself: Acute and convalescent COVID-19 specimens originated in the United States, Italy and Spain.

Method: immunoSEQ multiplex PCR; TCRdb's copy keeps in-frame clones and lacks some. The sample has fewer than 60,000 clones; approximately 85% are singletons. Trimming took 4 bases from V and 6 from J; bases not matched to a gene: 5. The CDR3 has 12 residues. CDR1 is GTSNPN, CDR2 SVGIG, per germline (reference sequence). This chain uses TRBV30 with TRBJ1-2, with 7 bases matching TRBD1. Sequencing was carried out using peripheral blood. The clonotype was recovered from a man aged 60-69 years with acute or convalescent COVID-19. The CDR3 is CAWNSRGNGYTF. CDR3 sequence (DNA): TGTGCCTGGAATTCCAGGGGGAATGGCTACACCTTC.